This TCR beta chain was observed in a study of blood T cell repertoires in COVID-19 (dated by TCRdb to the early 2020s). Regarding the research as a whole: Samples from collaborators originated in the United States, Italy and Spain and spanned both the acute and convalescent phases of COVID-19. The prospective study material was composed of cDNA or gDNA derived from T cells, B-cell-depleted T cells, or PBMCs. The dataset comprised deeply sampled blood TCRbeta repertoires from subjects exposed to, actively infected with, or recovered from COVID-19. The repertoires were made available in a free public database intended to serve as a resource for research on the immune response to SARS-CoV-2. The samples were drawn from the first 160 participants of the ongoing ImmuneRACE study and from over 950 subjects provided by 6 global collaborators. Sample metadata almost always included a de-identified subject ID, COVID-19 status, age in years and sex. HLA class I and class II types, where available, came from metadata supplied by the sample provider rather than from assay-based typing. Beyond this particular receptor, the publication reports: How much clinical and demographic metadata was included differed by source and by participant, and the metadata was provided uncurated.

TCRbeta CDR3 regions were amplified from genomic DNA using the immunoSEQ Assay, a bias-controlled multiplex PCR. In the paper's pipeline: Within the assay, amplification of reference gene primers was used to estimate how many nucleated cells each sample contained. To quantify the absolute abundance of each unique TCRbeta CDR3 rearrangement, sequence reads were collapsed and filtered. For each sample, productive Simpson clonality was calculated by taking the square root of Simpson's diversity index across productive rearrangements. As stored in TCRdb, this immuneACCESS dataset retains in-frame rearrangements with V and J assigned. A fraction of the clones does not appear; measured against another copy, unresolved V genes explain less than half of the discrepancy, and the remainder lacks a known reason. From that table come the V and J calls and clone size; the DNA was used to work out D and trimming. The sample records around 300,000 clones, 86% of which are singletons. The ten largest clonotypes hold 3% of the sample.

The collaborating institutions used their own protocols to collect whole blood in K2EDTA tubes. For TCRbeta analysis, collaborator samples were shipped as frozen whole blood, as isolated PBMCs, or as DNA extracted from either sample type. As concerns this clone: Its antigen has not been determined. Base qualities are not at hand, and no much larger clone is one base apart.

As encoded in the germline V gene, CDR1 is ENHRY while CDR2 is SYGVKD. Measured from the cysteine to the phenylalanine, the CDR3 is 14 residues long. The DNA shown is the 42-base CDR3, in frame from base 1. Relative to germline, V is 6 bases shorter and J is 0 bases shorter, with 12 bases between their ends. This sequence was found in a woman aged 25 to 39 with active or convalescent COVID-19. The chain joins TRBV10-3 to TRBJ2-7; TRBD1 is a weak D gene call, 5 bases matching. The source material was peripheral blood. At the DNA level, the sequence is TGTGCCATCAGCCCGACAGAGAGCTCCTACGAGCAGTACTTC. Its product reads: CAISPTESSYEQYF.